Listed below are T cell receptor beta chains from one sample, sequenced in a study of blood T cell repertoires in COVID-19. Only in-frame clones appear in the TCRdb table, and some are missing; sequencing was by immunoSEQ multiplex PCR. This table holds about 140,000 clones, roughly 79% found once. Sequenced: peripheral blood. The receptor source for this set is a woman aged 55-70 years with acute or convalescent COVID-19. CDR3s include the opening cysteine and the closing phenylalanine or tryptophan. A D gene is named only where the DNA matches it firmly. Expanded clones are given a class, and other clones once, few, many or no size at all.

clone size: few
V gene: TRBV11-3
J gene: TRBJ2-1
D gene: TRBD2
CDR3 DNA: TGTGCCAGCAGCTTAAGTTTGAGCGGGAGGGAAGATGAGCAGTTCTTC
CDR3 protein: CASSLSLSGREDEQFF

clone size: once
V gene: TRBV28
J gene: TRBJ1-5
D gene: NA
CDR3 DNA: TGTGCCAGCAGAACCCTGGGCTGGGGCAATCAGCCCCAGCATTTT
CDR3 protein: CASRTLGWGNQPQHF

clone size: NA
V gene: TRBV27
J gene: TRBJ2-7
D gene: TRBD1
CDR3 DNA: TGTGCCAGCAGCTCGGGTAGGGGACAGGGGGACCACGAGCAGTACTTC
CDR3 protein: CASSSGRGQGDHEQYF

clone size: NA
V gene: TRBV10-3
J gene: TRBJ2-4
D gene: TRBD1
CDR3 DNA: TGTGCCATCAGTGGACAGGGCGGGTCAGTCCTGGCCAAAAACATTCAGTACTTC
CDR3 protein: CAISGQGGSVLAKNIQYF

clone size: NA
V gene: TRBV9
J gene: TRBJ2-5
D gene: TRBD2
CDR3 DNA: TGTGCCAGCGGGGGTACTAGCGGGAGTCGGGAGACCCAGTACTTC
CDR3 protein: CASGGTSGSRETQYF

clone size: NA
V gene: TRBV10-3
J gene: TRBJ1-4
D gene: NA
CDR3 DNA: TGTGCCATCAGTGAGGGCGGAGGGACTAATGAAAAACTGTTTTTT
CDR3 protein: CAISEGGGTNEKLFF

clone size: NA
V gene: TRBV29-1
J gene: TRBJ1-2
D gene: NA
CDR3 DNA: TGCAGCGCCTCAGGAGGGCCCGGGTATGGCTACACCTTC
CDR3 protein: CSASGGPGYGYTF

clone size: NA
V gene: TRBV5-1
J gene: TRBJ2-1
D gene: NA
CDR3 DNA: TGCGCCAGCAGCCCCAGGCCCGGTGGCTCCTACAATGAGCAGTTCTTC
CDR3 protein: CASSPRPGGSYNEQFF

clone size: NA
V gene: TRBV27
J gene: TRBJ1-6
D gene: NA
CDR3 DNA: TGTGCCAGCAGTCCTTGGGCAGAGAATTCACCCCTCCACTTT
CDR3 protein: CASSPWAENSPLHF

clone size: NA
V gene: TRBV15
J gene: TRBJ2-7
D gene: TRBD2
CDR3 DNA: TGTGCCACCAGCAGACCCGGGACTAGCGGGAGTTACGAGCAATACTTC
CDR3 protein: CATSRPGTSGSYEQYF

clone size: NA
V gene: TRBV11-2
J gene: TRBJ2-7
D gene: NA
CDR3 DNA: TGTGCCAGCAGGCTGGGGTTAGCGCCGAGTTACGAGCAGTACTTC
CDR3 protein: CASRLGLAPSYEQYF

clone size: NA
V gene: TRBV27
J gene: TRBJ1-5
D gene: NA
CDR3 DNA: TGTGCCAGCACCACTTTTTGGGGCGGCAATCAGCCCCAGCATTTT
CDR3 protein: CASTTFWGGNQPQHF

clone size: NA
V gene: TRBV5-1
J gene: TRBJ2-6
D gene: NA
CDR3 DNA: TGCGCCAGCAGGCCGGGAGCTGGGGCCAACGTCCTGACTTTC
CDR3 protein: CASRPGAGANVLTF

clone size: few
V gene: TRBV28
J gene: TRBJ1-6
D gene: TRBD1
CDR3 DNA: TGTGCCAGCAGTTGGGGGACAGGGGGTTCCCTCCGGCATTCACCCCTCCACTTT
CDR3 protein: CASSWGTGGSLRHSPLHF

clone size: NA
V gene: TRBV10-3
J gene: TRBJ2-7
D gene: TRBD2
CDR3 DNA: TGTGCCATCAGTGAGAGCCCCGGGACTAGCGGGAGGAGAGTTTACGAGCAGTACTTC
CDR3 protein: CAISESPGTSGRRVYEQYF

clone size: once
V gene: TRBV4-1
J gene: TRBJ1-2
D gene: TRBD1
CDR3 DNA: TGCGCCAGCAGCCAAGACGCAGGGGGCGCGAACTATGGCTACACCTTC
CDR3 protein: CASSQDAGGANYGYTF